Listed below are T cell receptor beta chains from one sample, sequenced in a study of T cells in Graves' hyperthyroidism and ophthalmopathy. A single record per CDR3 protein comes from TCRdb applying MiXCR to the multiplex PCR reads. The data contain roughly 700,000 distinct CDR3 sequences, 14% of them singletons. Sequencing used blood. Source of these receptors: a woman younger than 30 with Graves' hyperthyroidism. Each CDR3 is given with its conserved first and last residue. Each record gives: V gene, D gene, clone size, J gene, CDR3 protein, CDR3 DNA. D genes are given only for firm matches. Size tells how often a clone was seen (once, few, many) or the class of an expanded clone, and some rows leave it out.

>TRBV30|-|-|TRBJ2-7
CAWRKIWTQTGDEQYF
TGTGCCTGGAGGAAGATCTGGACCCAAACTGGGGACGAGCAGTACTTC
>TRBV7-2|-|few|TRBJ1-1
CASSFVGGRAFF
TGTGCCAGCAGCTTTGTAGGAGGAAGAGCTTTCTTT
>TRBV4-2|-|-|TRBJ2-4
CASSQEGVKNIQYF
TGTGCCAGCAGCCAAGAGGGAGTTAAAAACATTCAGTACTTC
>TRBV20-1|-|-|TRBJ1-4
CSARDVNTLFF
TGCAGTGCTAGAGATGTAAATACCCTGTTTTTT
>TRBV28|TRBD1|few|TRBJ2-2
CASSFYPLDRGTGELFF
TGTGCCAGCAGTTTCTACCCCCTGGACAGGGGGACCGGGGAGCTGTTTTTT
>TRBV7-9|-|-|TRBJ1-3
CASSLAAGRNTIYF
TGTGCCAGCAGCTTAGCGGCAGGACGAAACACCATATATTTT
>TRBV29-1|-|many|TRBJ1-6
CSVDLGMGSPLHF
TGCAGCGTTGATCTAGGAATGGGCTCACCCCTCCACTTT
>TRBV7-2|-|-|TRBJ2-3
CASSSTPGDTQYF
TGTGCCAGCAGCTCCACCCCCGGGGATACGCAGTATTTT
>TRBV5-4|-|few|TRBJ2-1
CASSLELLKRNEQFF
TGTGCCAGCAGCTTGGAACTCCTAAAGAGGAATGAGCAGTTCTTC
>TRBV4-1|-|few|TRBJ2-3
CASSSLGGDSADTQYF
TGCGCCAGCAGCTCCCTAGGAGGGGACTCCGCAGATACGCAGTATTTT
>TRBV7-8|TRBD1|many|TRBJ2-3
CARRDRGTDTQYF
TGTGCCAGGCGGGACAGGGGCACAGATACGCAGTATTTT
>TRBV29-1|-|few|TRBJ2-3
CSVAGGTSTDTQYF
TGCAGCGTTGCGGGGGGCACTAGCACAGATACGCAGTATTTT
>TRBV30|-|many|TRBJ2-3
CACDGPVVDTQYF
TGTGCCTGTGACGGACCGGTCGTGGATACGCAGTATTTT
>TRBV7-9|TRBD2|-|TRBJ2-2
CASSDYAGGSAGELFF
TGTGCCAGCAGCGACTATGCGGGCGGGAGCGCCGGGGAGCTGTTTTTT
>TRBV2|-|-|TRBJ2-1
CASSLYGEQFF
TGTGCCAGCAGCCTTTATGGTGAGCAGTTCTTC
>TRBV4-2|TRBD1|-|TRBJ2-1
CASSLTGTGTQDEQFF
TGTGCCAGCAGTCTCACTGGGACAGGGACTCAGGATGAGCAGTTCTTC
>TRBV7-4|TRBD2|-|TRBJ2-1
CASSLVFSGLPYNEQFF
TGTGCCAGCAGCTTAGTGTTTAGCGGGTTACCTTACAATGAGCAGTTCTTC
>TRBV7-9|-|-|TRBJ2-7
CASSSPGAFYEQYF
TGTGCCAGCAGCTCGCCGGGGGCCTTCTACGAGCAGTACTTC
>TRBV3-1|TRBD2|few|TRBJ2-2
CASSQTSGILTGELFF
TGTGCCAGCAGCCAGACTAGCGGGATACTCACCGGGGAGCTGTTTTTT
>TRBV30|TRBD1|many|TRBJ2-7
CAWSGGQGISYEQYF
TGTGCCTGGAGTGGCGGACAGGGGATCTCCTACGAGCAGTACTTC
>TRBV27|-|few|TRBJ2-4
CASSLIPPAKNIQYF
TGTGCCAGCAGCCTTATCCCCCCTGCTAAAAACATTCAGTACTTC
>TRBV11-3|-|many|TRBJ2-3
CASSLAPALEGTQYF
TGTGCCAGCAGCTTAGCCCCAGCCCTCGAAGGGACGCAGTATTTT
>TRBV4-2|TRBD1|-|TRBJ2-7
CASSQRLQGSANYEQYF
TGTGCCAGCAGCCAAAGACTACAGGGGTCGGCGAACTACGAGCAGTACTTC
>TRBV6-2/TRBV6-3|-|-|TRBJ1-1
CASSYDTKAFF
TGTGCCAGCAGTTATGATACTAAAGCTTTCTTT
>TRBV13|-|many|TRBJ2-7
CASSLGGKTYEQYF
TGTGCCAGCAGCTTAGGCGGGAAGACCTACGAGCAGTACTTC
>TRBV7-9|-|many|TRBJ2-2
CASSLSDWPRDAAFIANTGELFF
TGTGCCAGCAGCTTATCGGACTGGCCTAGGGACGCCGCGTTTATCGCGAACACCGGGGAGCTGTTTTTT
>TRBV12-3/TRBV12-4|-|-|TRBJ1-5
CASSFFFGQGNQPQHF
TGTGCCAGCAGTTTTTTTTTTGGGCAGGGCAATCAGCCCCAGCATTTT
>TRBV2|-|many|TRBJ1-1
CASSRWENTEAFF
TGTGCCAGCAGTCGGTGGGAGAACACTGAAGCTTTCTTT
>TRBV6-2/TRBV6-3|-|few|TRBJ1-1
CASSWVYDPKGNTEAFF
TGTGCCAGCAGTTGGGTTTACGACCCCAAGGGGAACACTGAAGCTTTCTTT
>TRBV11-2|-|many|TRBJ2-7
CASSLRFAYEQYF
TGTGCCAGCAGCTTAAGGTTCGCCTACGAGCAGTACTTC
>TRBV7-2|-|many|TRBJ2-7
CASSLQFYEQYF
TGTGCCAGCAGCCTCCAGTTCTACGAGCAGTACTTC
>TRBV30|TRBD2|few|TRBJ2-1
CAWRLAGGSGEQFF
TGTGCCTGGAGACTAGCGGGAGGATCTGGTGAGCAGTTCTTC
>TRBV7-9|-|once|TRBJ1-1
CASSQVVATEAFF
TGCGCCAGCAGCCAAGTAGTAGCCACTGAAGCTTTCTTT
>TRBV20-1|TRBD1|many|TRBJ1-4
CSAMDRGRGEKLFF
TGCAGTGCTATGGACAGGGGCCGGGGTGAAAAACTGTTTTTT
>TRBV5-4|-|few|TRBJ2-7
CASSLGPSLATYEQYF
TGTGCCAGCAGCTTGGGGCCTAGTCTAGCGACCTACGAGCAGTACTTC
>TRBV2|-|many|TRBJ1-5
CASTGRFSNQPQHF
TGTGCCAGCACAGGCAGATTTAGCAATCAGCCCCAGCATTTT
>TRBV29-1|TRBD2|many|TRBJ2-1
CSTPGLAGPSSYNEQFF
TGCAGCACCCCCGGGCTAGCGGGCCCCAGCTCCTACAATGAGCAGTTCTTC
>TRBV11-2|-|-|TRBJ1-6
CASSLLGQGRSYNSPLHF
TGTGCCAGCAGCTTGTTGGGCCAGGGACGGTCCTATAATTCACCCCTCCACTTT
>TRBV29-1|-|-|TRBJ2-7
CSAREASAYEQYF
TGCAGCGCTCGAGAGGCGTCCGCCTACGAGCAGTACTTC
>TRBV29-1|-|many|TRBJ2-1
CSVTILDWEVYNEQFF
TGCAGCGTCACAATCCTGGATTGGGAAGTTTACAATGAGCAGTTCTTC
>TRBV28|TRBD1|many|TRBJ2-3
CASSNPRTGGADTQYF
TGTGCCAGCAGCAACCCTCGGACAGGGGGGGCAGATACGCAGTATTTT
>TRBV11-2|TRBD1|many|TRBJ2-7
CASSLDGTGTREQYF
TGTGCCAGCAGCTTAGATGGGACAGGGACCCGCGAGCAGTACTTC